These 11 T cell receptor beta chains originate from one sample sequenced in a study of T cells in Graves' hyperthyroidism and ophthalmopathy. TCR beta CDR3 regions were amplified from RNA transcripts. With the HTBI primer set, the TCR CDR3 went through a first round of RT-PCR. TCRdb analysed the multiplex PCR reads with MiXCR anew, one entry per CDR3 protein. The sample consists of fewer than 700,000 distinct CDR3 sequences, about a sixth of them appearing once. The sequenced material came from blood. These receptors originate from a woman aged 18-29 years with Graves' ophthalmopathy.

V and J are TRBV6-5 and TRBJ2-7; maybe TRBD1 (7 bases). The CDR3 consists of 15 residues. Trimming removed 4 bases at V and 6 bases at J, with 19 bases between. Looked up from germline, CDR1 is MNHEY and CDR2 is SVGAGI. The CDR3 sequence is CASSSRQGGKSEQYF. For the CDR3, the DNA is TGTGCCAGCAGTTCTAGACAGGGAGGCAAATCCGAGCAGTACTTC.

This clonotype was counted ten times or more. This chain joins TRBV18 and TRBJ2-1; tentative D call: TRBD2 (6 bases). The CDR3 contains 13 residues. Trimming shortened V by 2 bases and J by 7 bases, and 9 bases separated the two germline ends. Germline assignment: CDR1 KGHSH and CDR2 LQKENI. The CDR3 nucleotides are TGTGCCAGCTCACCAGGGGGGAATAATGAGCAGTTCTTC. Amino acids: CASSPGGNNEQFF.

V usage is TRBV27 and J usage is TRBJ1-5, with 8 bases identical to TRBD1. Germline assignment: CDR1 MNHEY and CDR2 SMNVEV (reference sequence). The CDR3 runs 16 residues. The trim removed 3 bases at V and 9 bases at J, leaving 13 bases unmatched. The CDR3 region is CASSFAFGQGLWPQHF. The CDR3 DNA follows: TGTGCCAGCAGTTTTGCCTTCGGACAGGGCCTTTGGCCCCAGCATTTT.

In this sample, this clonotype turned up a few times. The junction does not match germline at one end; this may be a read error. The chain recombines TRBV27 with TRBJ1-2; D not certain. This CDR3 region has 16 residues. Per germline, CDR1 MNHEY and CDR2 SMNVEV (reference sequence). CDR3 bases: TGTGCCAGCAGTAGTGGGAGCAGCTTAGGGAACTATGGTTACACCTTC. Protein: CASSSGSSLGNYGYTF.

The V gene is TRBV5-6, the J gene TRBJ1-4; D not certain. Germline V gene lookup returns CDR1 SGHDT and CDR2 YYEEEE. The CDR3 contains 17 residues. The V end was cut by 3 bases, the J end by 3 bases, with 18 bases between. CDR3 protein: CASSSTIRMAANEKLFF. The CDR3 coding sequence is TGTGCCAGCAGCTCCACGATAAGGATGGCAGCTAATGAAAAACTGTTTTTT.

The V and J genes are TRBV7-9 and TRBJ2-7, with TRBD1 identical over 8 bases. The CDR3 extends over 17 amino acids. Germline trimming cut 3 bases from V and 3 bases from J; bases unmatched to any gene: 13. Germline values: CDR1 SEHNR, CDR2 FQNEAQ (reference sequence). CDR3 region: CASSFGTGQKKIYEQYF. The CDR3 DNA reads TGTGCCAGCAGCTTTGGGACAGGCCAGAAGAAGATCTACGAGCAGTACTTC.

This clonotype occurred many times. The chain carries TRBV30 and TRBJ2-1, with D possibly TRBD1 on 5 matching bases. V lost 0 bases and J 14 bases, leaving 14 bases between the germline ends. This CDR3 contains 12 residues. From germline, CDR1 is GTSNPN and CDR2 SVGIG (reference sequence). CDR3 sequence (DNA): TGTGCCTGGAGTGTCTCACAGGATCAGGAGTTCTTC. The encoded protein is CAWSVSQDQEFF. Looking up the rest from reference TRBV30 and TRBJ2-1 gives the full variable domain: SQTIHQWPATLVQPVGSPLSLECTVEGTSNPNLYWYRQAAGRGLQLLFYSVGIGQISSEVPQNLSASRPQDRQFILSSKKLLLSDSGFYLCAWSVSQDQEFFGPGTRLTVL.

The chain recombines TRBV12-3 or TRBV12-4 with TRBJ2-5, with 8 bases matching TRBD2. V lost 6 bases and J lost 2; bases outside the gene matches: 2. The CDR3 spans 13 residues. CDR3 in amino acids: CASRTSAQETQYF. The CDR3, as DNA: TGTGCCAGCAGGACTAGCGCGCAAGAGACCCAGTACTTC.

There are many counts of this clonotype. The chain carries TRBV20-1 and TRBJ2-5; 15 bases match TRBD2. Per germline, CDR1 DFQATT and CDR2 SNEGSKA (reference sequence). The V and J ends lost 5 bases and 5 bases, in that order; junction bases with no gene match: 6. This CDR3 spans 15 amino acids. DNA for the CDR3: TGCAGTGCTGGACTAGCGGGGGGGCTCTCGGAGACCCAGTACTTC. Translation: CSAGLAGGLSETQYF.

The table lists this clonotype with many counts. The chain carries TRBV9 and TRBJ1-1, with D uncertain. CDR1 SGDLS and CDR2 YYNGEE come from the germline V gene. CDR3 size: 15 residues. V was pared by 0 bases and J by 1 base, with 10 bases between. CDR3 amino acids: CASSVGGEWNTEAFF. The CDR3 coding sequence is TGTGCCAGCAGCGTAGGGGGTGAGTGGAACACTGAAGCTTTCTTT.

The genes are TRBV20-1 and TRBJ2-3; 9 nucleotides align to TRBD2. Germline V gene sequence: CDR1 DFQATT, CDR2 SNEGSKA (reference sequence). The CDR3 length is 16 residues. Unmatched junction bases numbered 6, after V lost 0 bases and J lost 2 bases. The CDR3 reads CSARDPLAGLTDTQYF. Here the CDR3 DNA reads TGCAGTGCTAGAGATCCGCTAGCGGGGCTCACAGATACGCAGTATTTT.